One and the same sample provided the 8 T cell receptor beta chains below, sequenced in a study of shared clonotypes between healthy human individuals. Sequenced by immunoSEQ multiplex PCR; TCRdb stores in-frame clones only, minus some. The sample lists fewer than 1 million clones, around 96% occurring once. Selected positively for CCR7 and CD45RO-negative, naive CD8 cells excluded terminally differentiated effector memory CD45RA+ cells. The sequenced sample was naive CD8+ T cells sorted from blood. The receptors shown here come from a man aged 25-45 years in good health.

CDR3 coding DNA: TGTGCCAGCAGTTACAGGGCGAGTGAGACCCAGTACTTC. Translated: CASSYRASETQYF. The chain links TRBV6-6 to TRBJ2-5; D is ambiguous. The V gene's germline CDR1 is MNHNY and CDR2 SVGAGI (reference sequence). The V and J ends lost 2 bases and 5 bases respectively, with 9 bases between them. The CDR3 is made up of 13 amino acids.

This sequence joins TRBV4-1 and TRBJ2-7, with TRBD2 matching 9 bases. Germline trimming cut 3 bases from V and 0 bases from J; bases unmatched to any gene: 12. This CDR3 has 18 amino acids. Per the germline V gene, CDR1 is MGHRA and CDR2 is YSYEKL. The CDR3: CASSHLLAGSLLSYEQYF. CDR3 nucleotides: TGCGCCAGCAGCCATCTGCTAGCGGGATCGCTACTCTCCTACGAGCAGTACTTC.

V and J are TRBV27 and TRBJ1-5; D gene uncertain. Looked up from germline, CDR1 is MNHEY and CDR2 is SMNVEV (reference sequence). The CDR3 spans 14 residues. With 2 bases removed from V and 4 bases from J, the gap between germline ends came to 9 bases. CDR3 in amino acids: CASSLLGENQPQHF. In DNA form, the CDR3 reads TGTGCCAGCAGTTTACTCGGGGAAAATCAGCCCCAGCATTTT.

As regards this clone: Other DNA sequences from this sample encode an identical CDR3 as well. This chain connects TRBV29-1 to TRBJ2-2; D gene ambiguous. Germline V gene lookup returns CDR1 SQVTM and CDR2 ANQGSEA. The V and J ends lost 3 bases and 1 base respectively, with 9 bases between them. The CDR3 covers 14 residues. The CDR3 is CSVETDRNTGELFF. The CDR3, as DNA: TGCAGCGTTGAGACGGATCGGAACACCGGGGAGCTGTTTTTT.

This clone was counted a single time. Other DNA sequences within the sample encode an identical CDR3. The V gene is TRBV9, the J gene TRBJ2-1; 8 bases agree with TRBD2. This CDR3 is 12 amino acids long. V shed 4 bases, J shed 7 bases, and the junction held 1 base outside the gene matches. Germline V lookup: CDR1 SGDLS, CDR2 YYNGEE. CDR3 region: CASSPGGNEQFF. In nucleotides, the CDR3 is TGTGCCAGCAGCCCGGGGGGGAATGAGCAGTTCTTC.

The genes are TRBV28 and TRBJ2-7, with 9 nucleotides matching TRBD2. Trimming removed 2 bases from V and 2 bases from J; junction bases left unmatched: 7. Germline V CDR1 and CDR2: MDHEN, SYDVKM. The CDR3 covers 16 residues. CDR3 in amino acids: CASSLRLADPPYEQYF. The CDR3 coding sequence is TGTGCCAGCAGTTTACGACTAGCGGACCCTCCCTACGAGCAGTACTTC.

This clone was recorded a few times. This rearrangement joins TRBV27 to TRBJ2-7; the D gene is possibly TRBD1 (5 bases). The CDR3 consists of 13 residues. Germline V lookup: CDR1 MNHEY, CDR2 SMNVEV (reference sequence). The V and J ends lost 7 bases and 5 bases respectively, with 15 bases between them. The DNA of the CDR3 is TGTGCCAGCAAACAACAAGGGGTCCACGAGCAGTACTTC. As protein: CASKQQGVHEQYF.

This rearrangement joins TRBV27 to TRBJ2-7; TRBD1 might be the D (6 bases). V was clipped by 5 bases and J by 4 bases, with 12 bases between them. The CDR3 has 13 amino acids. CDR1 and CDR2 (germline): MNHEY, SMNVEV (reference sequence). The chain's CDR3 is CASSNRVTYEQYF. CDR3 DNA sequence: TGTGCCAGCAGTAACAGGGTAACGTACGAGCAGTACTTC.